These 3 T cell receptor beta chains were all obtained from the same sample, sequenced in a study of a mutant IDH1 vaccine in newly diagnosed glioma. Time point of the sample: week 11, during vaccination. Each dose of the vaccine consisted of 300 ug of mutant IDH1 20-mer peptide, with topical imiquimod. Some clones are missing from TCRdb's copy, which holds only in-frame ones; the method was immunoSEQ multiplex PCR. This table holds around 120,000 clones, 80% found once. No antigen has been assigned to these receptors. Specimen: PBMCs, collected from a glioma patient whose treatment included an IDH1 peptide vaccine. The receptors were gathered from a man in his forties with glioma.

The chain is built from TRBV29-1 and TRBJ2-7, with 9 bases matching TRBD1. With V trimmed by 4 bases and J by 3 bases, 4 bases remained unmatched. CDR3 length: 13 amino acids. The germline gives CDR1 SQVTM, CDR2 ANQGSEA. CDR3 sequence: CSVGGDRDYEQYF. The CDR3 DNA sequence: TGCAGCGTTGGGGGGGACAGGGACTACGAGCAGTACTTC.

The rearrangement links TRBV30 to TRBJ2-5, with a tentative D call TRBD1 (5 bases). V lost 0 bases to trimming and J lost 5 bases, with 13 bases between them. Germline CDR1 and CDR2: GTSNPN and SVGIG (reference sequence). CDR3 length: 14 amino acids. This chain's CDR3 is CAWSVLSGKETQYF. For the CDR3, the DNA is TGTGCCTGGAGTGTCCTTTCAGGGAAGGAGACCCAGTACTTC.

The sample holds a few counts of this clone. This chain joins TRBV7-9 and TRBJ1-5; D is undetermined. The CDR3 length is 14 residues. In germline, CDR1 is SEHNR, CDR2 FQNEAQ (reference sequence). Trimming took off 5 bases at V and 5 bases at J, with 13 bases between the two ends. DNA for the CDR3: TGTGCCAGCAGCACCATAGACCCTTATCAGCCCCAGCATTTT. Translated, it gives CASSTIDPYQPQHF.